This T cell receptor beta chain was found in a study of blood T cell repertoires in COVID-19. Study-level background: The cDNA or gDNA used as material had been derived from T cells, B-cell-depleted T cells, or PBMCs.

TCRdb's table, derived via immunoSEQ multiplex PCR, lists solely in-frame clones and lacks some. The sample has 250,000 to 400,000 clones, 90% seen once; the top ten hold 2.5% to 3.5%. The V and J ends lost 6 bases and 6 bases respectively, with 7 bases between them. This CDR3 comprises 11 residues. CDR1 is SGHVS, CDR2 FNYEAQ, per germline. The receptor was isolated from a woman aged 25-40 years with COVID-19, enrolled during active disease. Material for sequencing was peripheral blood. The chain uses TRBV7-6 and TRBJ2-3; the D is unclear. The CDR3 protein is CASRSQDTQYF. CDR3 DNA: TGTGCCAGCAGATCGCAGGATACGCAGTATTTT.